The source of this T cell receptor beta chain is a study of T cells in Graves' hyperthyroidism and ophthalmopathy. Amplified TCR beta CDR3 regions derived from RNA transcripts. A first-round RT-PCR of the TCR CDR3 used the HTBI primer set. Using its own MiXCR run on the multiplex PCR reads, TCRdb lists one record per CDR3 protein. The sample records over 700,000 distinct CDR3 sequences, about two fifths being singletons. For this clonotype: Its antigen is unknown.

Broader study findings: In blood, most of the thyroid clonotypes expanded above 0.001 were also present.

V was pared by 6 bases and J by 4 bases, with 18 bases between. The germline gives CDR1 ENHRY, CDR2 SYGVKD. The CDR3 spans 15 residues. The chain couples TRBV10-3 to TRBJ1-2, with a tentative D call TRBD1 (6 bases). Input material: blood. The sequence came from a man aged 18 to 35 with Graves' hyperthyroidism. The CDR3 bases are TGTGCCATCAGCTCGCTCCGGGGGCGGGCCTATGGCTACACCTTC. This gives the protein CAISSLRGRAYGYTF.